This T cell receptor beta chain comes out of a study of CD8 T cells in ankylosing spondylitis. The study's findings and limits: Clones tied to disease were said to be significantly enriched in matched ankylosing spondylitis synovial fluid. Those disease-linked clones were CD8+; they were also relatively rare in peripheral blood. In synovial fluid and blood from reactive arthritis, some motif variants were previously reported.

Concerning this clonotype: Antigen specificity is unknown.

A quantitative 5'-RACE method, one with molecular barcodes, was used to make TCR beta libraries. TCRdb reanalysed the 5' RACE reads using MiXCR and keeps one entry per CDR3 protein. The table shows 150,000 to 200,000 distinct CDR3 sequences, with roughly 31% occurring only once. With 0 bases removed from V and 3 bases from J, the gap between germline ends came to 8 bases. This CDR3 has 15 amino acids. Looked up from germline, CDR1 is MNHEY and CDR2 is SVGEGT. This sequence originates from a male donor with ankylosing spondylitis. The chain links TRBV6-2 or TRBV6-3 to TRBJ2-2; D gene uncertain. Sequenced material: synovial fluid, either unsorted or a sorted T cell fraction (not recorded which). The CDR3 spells CASSYSVGYTGELFF. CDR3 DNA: TGTGCCAGCAGTTACTCGGTCGGATACACCGGGGAGCTGTTTTTT.